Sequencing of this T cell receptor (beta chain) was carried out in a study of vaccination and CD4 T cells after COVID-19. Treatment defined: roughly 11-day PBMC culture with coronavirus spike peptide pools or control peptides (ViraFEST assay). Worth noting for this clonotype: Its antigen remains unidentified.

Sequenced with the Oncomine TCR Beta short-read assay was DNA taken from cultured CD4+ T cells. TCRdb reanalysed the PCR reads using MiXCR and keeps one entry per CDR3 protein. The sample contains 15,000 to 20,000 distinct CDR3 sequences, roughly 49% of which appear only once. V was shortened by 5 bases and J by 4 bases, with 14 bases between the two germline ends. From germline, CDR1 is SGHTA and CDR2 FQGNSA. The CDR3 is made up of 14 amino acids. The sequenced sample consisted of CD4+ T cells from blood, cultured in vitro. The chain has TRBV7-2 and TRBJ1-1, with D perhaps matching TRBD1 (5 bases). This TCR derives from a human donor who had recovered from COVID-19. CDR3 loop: CASSPTESSTEAFF. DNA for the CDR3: TGTGCCAGCAGCCCGACAGAGAGTAGCACTGAAGCTTTCTTT. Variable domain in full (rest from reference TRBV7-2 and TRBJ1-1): GAGVSQSPSNKVTEKGKDVELRCDPISGHTALYWYRQSLGQGLEFLIYFQGNSAPDKSGLPSDRFSAERTGGSVSTLTIQRTQQEDSAVYLCASSPTESSTEAFFGQGTRLTVV.